The 32 T cell receptor beta chains reported below all come from one sample, sequenced in a study of T cells in Graves' hyperthyroidism and ophthalmopathy (dated by TCRdb to about 2019). Libraries were constructed by multiplex PCR. The sample was run on an Illumina HiSeq 2000. Amplification of TCR beta CDR3 regions was carried out from RNA transcripts. A first-round RT-PCR of the TCR CDR3 used the HTBI primer set with the Qiagen OneStep RT-PCR kit. TCRdb trimmed the raw reads at Q25, called clones with MiXCR and kept productive beta chains. Rows merge per CDR3 protein into single entries with the most common DNA and genes. A total of approximately 630,000 distinct CDR3 sequences appear in this sample, 15% to 20% of them only once. Of the sample, about 3.8% is held by the ten largest clones. Specimen: blood. These receptors were obtained from a woman under 40 with Graves' hyperthyroidism.

Comments on this clonotype: Just one base apart from a much larger clone, this may be a read error. This chain uses TRBV11-3 with TRBJ2-2; 9 nucleotides align to TRBD1. This CDR3 comprises 15 residues. Germline V gene sequence: CDR1 SGHNT, CDR2 YENEEA. The CDR3 DNA sequence: TGTGCCAACAGCCCGGGACAGGGAGACACCGGGGAGCTGTTTTTT. This translates into CANSPGQGDTGELFF.

The chain is built from TRBV27 and TRBJ2-3; 15 bases fit TRBD2. From germline, CDR1 is MNHEY and CDR2 SMNVEV (reference sequence). J lost 5 bases, V lost 5 bases, and 8 bases had no gene match. The CDR3 is 17 residues long. CDR3 DNA sequence: TGTGCCAGCAGTGGGGGGACTAGCGGGAGGTATATAGATACGCAGTATTTT. Translated: CASSGGTSGRYIDTQYF.

There are many counts of this clonotype. The J gene is TRBJ2-7, the V gene TRBV5-5; D is unclear. The CDR3 consists of 14 residues. Between the trimmed V and J ends, which lost 3 bases and 7 bases, there was a span of 17 bases. The germline V gene encodes CDR1 SGHKS and CDR2 YYEKEE (reference sequence). In DNA, the CDR3 is TGTGCCAGCAGCTACGGAGACGGCTACTCGGAGCAGTACTTC. Translating gives CASSYGDGYSEQYF.

This clonotype has ten or more counts. This chain links TRBV2 with TRBJ1-2; 7 positions agree with TRBD1. This CDR3 comprises 13 residues. J was trimmed by 8 bases and V by 7 bases; bases with no gene match: 10. The germline V gene has CDR1 SNHLY and CDR2 FYNNEI. In DNA, the CDR3 is TGTGCCAGCAAAACAGGGGAATTGGGCGGCTACACCTTC. This gives the protein CASKTGELGGYTF.

The DNA of the CDR3 is TGTGCCAGTCTGCTAGGGGTGAACACCGGGGAGCTGTTTTTT. Translation gives CASLLGVNTGELFF. The chain joins TRBV19 to TRBJ2-2, with TRBD1 as a possible D gene (5 bases). Trimming removed 8 bases from V and 1 base from J, with 11 bases in between. The CDR3 has 14 amino acids. Germline V gene sequence: CDR1 LNHDA, CDR2 SQIVND (reference sequence).

The gene calls are TRBV20-1 and TRBJ2-7; D possibly corresponds to TRBD1 (6 bases). V dropped 3 bases and J dropped 2 bases, with 29 bases sitting between them. The CDR3 consists of 19 residues. CDR1 is DFQATT and CDR2 is SNEGSKA in the germline V gene (reference sequence). The CDR3 DNA follows: TGCAGTGCTAGTCCAGGGGTTCTGCCTGACTCAGTCCTAACCTACGAGCAGTACTTC. It specifies CSASPGVLPDSVLTYEQYF.

This clonotype has a single count. This may be a read error, as it is one base from a much larger clone. V usage is TRBV25-1 and J usage is TRBJ2-7; TRBD2 matches 8 bases. The ends lost 3 bases at V and 3 bases at J; junction bases unmatched: 10. Per germline, CDR1 MGHDK and CDR2 SYGVNS. CDR3 length: 16 amino acids. The CDR3 sequence: CASSDPTGGVHYEQYF. Here the CDR3 DNA reads TGTGCCAGCAGTGACCCAACGGGGGGGGTCCACTACGAGCAGTACTTC.

The gene calls are TRBV5-5 and TRBJ2-7; D remains ambiguous. The CDR3 consists of 18 residues. Germline V gene data show CDR1 as SGHKS and CDR2 as YYEKEE (reference sequence). V lost 0 bases to trimming and J lost 7 bases, with 26 bases between them. The CDR3 bases are TGTGCCAGCAGCTTGGTACAATTAATAAGAGGCTTCGTGGGGGAGCAGTACTTC. This codes for CASSLVQLIRGFVGEQYF.

The chain is built from TRBV20-1 and TRBJ2-2; D not resolved. This CDR3 region has 13 residues. Between the trimmed V and J ends, which lost 4 bases and 4 bases, there was a span of 10 bases. From germline, CDR1 is DFQATT and CDR2 SNEGSKA (reference sequence). DNA of the CDR3: TGCAGTGCTATTTTGACCACCACCGGGGAGCTGTTTTTT. Protein sequence: CSAILTTTGELFF.

CDR3 sequence: CASIPRHRESQPQHF. As DNA, the CDR3 is TGCGCCAGCATCCCCCGCCACAGGGAGAGTCAGCCCCAGCATTTT. This chain joins TRBV5-1 and TRBJ1-5; D is perhaps TRBD1 (6 bases). V shed 6 bases and J shed 6 bases, with 19 bases lying between them. Germline CDR1 reads SGHRS; CDR2 reads YFSETQ. The CDR3 contains 15 residues.

At least ten counts were recorded for this clonotype. This sequence joins TRBV6-2 or TRBV6-3 and TRBJ2-1; 16 positions match TRBD2. This CDR3 has 17 residues. V lost 6 bases, J lost 6 bases, and 8 bases stayed unmatched. From germline, CDR1 is MNHEY and CDR2 SVGEGT. CDR3 in DNA: TGTGCCAGCAGCGGTCCCGGGACTAGCGGGAGGGTCAATGAGCAGTTCTTC. As protein: CASSGPGTSGRVNEQFF.

The V and J genes are TRBV6-2 or TRBV6-3 and TRBJ2-3; the D gene could be TRBD1 or TRBD2 (6 bases each). The V and J ends lost 6 bases and 3 bases respectively, with 19 bases between them. The CDR3 spans 16 residues. Germline assignment: CDR1 MNHEY and CDR2 SVGEGT. The CDR3 DNA sequence: TGTGCCAGCAGCCTCGGCGGGATAGGACAGACAGATACGCAGTATTTT. Protein: CASSLGGIGQTDTQYF.

This clonotype has at least ten counts. The CDR3 protein is CASSSRVTDMNEQFF. In DNA form, the CDR3 reads TGTGCCAGCAGTTCCAGGGTGACAGATATGAATGAGCAGTTCTTC. The chain is built from TRBV2 and TRBJ2-1; D is perhaps TRBD1 (5 bases). Trimming took 5 bases from V and 7 from J, leaving 18 bases between them. Germline V gene lookup returns CDR1 SNHLY and CDR2 FYNNEI. The CDR3 has 15 amino acids.

This clonotype was seen many times. V and J are TRBV20-1 and TRBJ2-7; perhaps TRBD2 as D (6 bases). Trimming left V 2 bases short and J 0 bases short, with 11 bases between. This CDR3 has 14 amino acids. CDR1 and CDR2 from the germline V gene are DFQATT and SNEGSKA (reference sequence). Written as DNA, the CDR3 is TGCAGTGCTAGAAGTCTAGCGAGCTCCTACGAGCAGTACTTC. Encoded protein: CSARSLASSYEQYF.

This clonotype was observed at least ten times. The chain links TRBV20-1 to TRBJ2-7; no clear D gene. The CDR3 sequence is 11 residues long. Germline CDR1 reads DFQATT; CDR2 reads SNEGSKA (reference sequence). Trimming stripped 3 bases from V and 2 bases from J, with 5 bases between. This CDR3 is CSARLTYEQYF. For the CDR3, the DNA is TGCAGTGCTAGGCTAACCTACGAGCAGTACTTC.

V is TRBV5-4 and J is TRBJ1-2, with D possibly TRBD1 on 6 matching bases. The V gene lost 3 bases and the J gene lost 6 bases, with 15 bases spanning the gap. Germline values: CDR1 SGHNT, CDR2 YYREEE (reference sequence). The CDR3 is made up of 14 amino acids. CDR3 residues: CASSSARGANGYTF. The CDR3 DNA follows: TGTGCCAGCAGCTCTGCTAGGGGGGCCAATGGCTACACCTTC.

This clonotype was recorded at least ten times. V is TRBV2 and J is TRBJ2-1, with 11 bases identical to TRBD2. CDR3 length: 21 amino acids. V shed 6 bases and J 0 bases; nucleotides not matched to a gene: 19. The germline CDR1 and CDR2 sequences are SNHLY and FYNNEI. The CDR3 protein is CASSYLASGTSGRSSYNEQFF. The CDR3 coding sequence is TGTGCCAGCAGCTACCTAGCATCAGGGACTAGCGGTAGGAGCTCCTACAATGAGCAGTTCTTC.

The genes are TRBV11-1 and TRBJ2-5; 9 bases agree with TRBD1. The CDR3 length is 15 residues. Germline CDR1 SGHAT, CDR2 FQDESV (reference sequence). J lost 5 bases, V lost 6 bases, and 10 bases had no gene match. The chain's CDR3 is CASRENRGLWETQYF. CDR3 sequence (DNA): TGTGCCAGCAGAGAGAACAGGGGGCTGTGGGAGACCCAGTACTTC.

In its sample, this clonotype was seen a few times. J is TRBJ2-1 and V is TRBV24-1; TRBD1 aligns across 8 bases. Germline CDR1 KGHDR, CDR2 SFDVKD. Germline trimming cut 3 bases from V and 5 bases from J; bases unmatched to any gene: 8. The CDR3 is 16 amino acids. Here the CDR3 DNA reads TGTGCCACCAGTGATAACCGGGACAGGACAAACAATGAGCAGTTCTTC. Encoded protein: CATSDNRDRTNNEQFF.

This clonotype was recorded many times. The rearrangement uses TRBV28 and TRBJ2-7, with 7 bases aligning to TRBD1. Germline CDR1 is MDHEN and CDR2 is SYDVKM. J gave up 6 bases and V 3 bases, and 8 bases lay outside the gene matches. The CDR3 has 14 residues. CDR3 DNA sequence: TGTGCCAGCAGTTTTCTGACAGGGTATATCGAGCAGTACTTC. Its protein product is CASSFLTGYIEQYF.

This clonotype was seen repeatedly, ten times or more. The V and J genes are TRBV28 and TRBJ2-7; no reliable D call. The V and J ends lost 3 bases and 5 bases respectively, with 14 bases between them. Germline CDR1 is MDHEN and CDR2 is SYDVKM. The CDR3 contains 14 residues. The CDR3 nucleotides are TGTGCCAGCAGTTTCCTACTGGGAAGCCACGAGCAGTACTTC. Encoded protein: CASSFLLGSHEQYF.

This clonotype has a count of ten or more. The gene calls are TRBV20-1 and TRBJ2-7; D unclear. The CDR3 consists of 17 residues. V lost 0 bases and J lost 1, with 19 bases in between. Per germline, CDR1 DFQATT and CDR2 SNEGSKA (reference sequence). CDR3: CSARDAEAYLGSYEQYF. The CDR3 DNA is TGCAGTGCTAGAGACGCCGAGGCCTATTTAGGGTCCTACGAGCAGTACTTC.

There are many counts of this clonotype. The chain recombines TRBV6-5 with TRBJ2-7; tentatively, D is TRBD1 (5 bases). V was cut by 2 bases and J by 0 bases, with 11 bases left in between. Looked up from germline, CDR1 is MNHEY and CDR2 is SVGAGI. The length of the CDR3 is 15 residues. CDR3 in DNA: TGTGCCAGCAGTTACGGTCCAGGGAACTCCTACGAGCAGTACTTC. It translates to CASSYGPGNSYEQYF.

Concerning this clonotype itself: A much larger clone is a single base away; this may be a read error. This chain joins TRBV7-2 and TRBJ1-3, with D maybe TRBD1 (5 bases). V was cut by 4 bases and J by 4 bases, with 17 bases left in between. Germline V gene data show CDR1 as SGHTA and CDR2 as FQGNSA. The CDR3 runs to 16 residues. The CDR3 coding sequence is TGTGCCAGCAGCTCTCCCTCGGGGCAGGGCGGAAACACCATATATTTT. Translating gives CASSSPSGQGGNTIYF.

The V and J genes are TRBV4-1 and TRBJ1-2, with D possibly being TRBD1 (6 bases). V lost 4 bases and J 2 bases, leaving 14 bases between the germline ends. Germline lookup yields CDR1 MGHRA and CDR2 YSYEKL. This CDR3 has 15 residues. CDR3 protein: CASSPLQGLNYGYTF. The CDR3 nucleotides read TGCGCCAGCAGCCCTTTACAGGGCCTCAACTATGGCTACACCTTC.

J is TRBJ2-7 and V is TRBV19; weak D call: TRBD2 (7 bases). Per germline, CDR1 LNHDA and CDR2 SQIVND (reference sequence). V lost 8 bases and J lost 5, with 13 bases in between. The CDR3 has 12 amino acids. This chain's CDR3 is CASLGGPNEQYF. Here the CDR3 DNA reads TGTGCCAGTCTCGGGGGGCCGAACGAGCAGTACTTC. The whole variable domain, remainder taken from reference TRBV19 and TRBJ2-7, is DGGITQSPKYLFRKEGQNVTLSCEQNLNHDAMYWYRQDPGQGLRLIYYSQIVNDFQKGDIAEGYSVSREKKESFPLTVTSAQKNPTAFYLCASLGGPNEQYFGPGTRLTVT.

Written as DNA, the CDR3 is TGTGCCAGCAGTTCATCGAAGGGACGGAGAAACAATGAGCAGTTCTTC. Protein: CASSSSKGRRNNEQFF. The gene calls are TRBV27 and TRBJ2-1, with D perhaps matching TRBD1 or TRBD2 (5 bases each). CDR3 length: 16 amino acids. Germline V gene sequence: CDR1 MNHEY, CDR2 SMNVEV (reference sequence). Trimming shortened V by 4 bases and J by 5 bases, and 18 bases separated the two germline ends.

The sample holds one count of this clonotype. The genes are TRBV7-3 and TRBJ2-1; 9 positions agree with TRBD2. V lost 4 bases and J lost 5; bases outside the gene matches: 9. Germline CDR1 is SGHTA and CDR2 is FQGTGA. This CDR3 spans 16 amino acids. CDR3: CASSSPRLAGNNEQFF. The CDR3 DNA follows: TGTGCCAGCAGCTCCCCCAGGCTAGCGGGAAACAATGAGCAGTTCTTC.

This clonotype showed up many times. This chain connects TRBV3-1 to TRBJ2-7; TRBD1 agrees at 8 bases. Germline V gives CDR1 LGHDT, CDR2 YNNKEL (reference sequence). V trimming: 3 bases; J trimming: 2 bases; junction bases outside the gene matches: 9. The CDR3 spans 16 residues. CDR3 residues: CASSHRLTGEPYEQYF. The DNA for the CDR3 is TGTGCCAGCAGCCATCGCCTGACAGGGGAGCCCTACGAGCAGTACTTC.

To note about this clonotype: Being one base from a much bigger clone, this may be a read error. The chain's CDR3 is CASTGRGVYEQYF. CDR3 coding DNA: TGTGCCAGCACGGGCAGGGGGGTCTACGAGCAGTACTTC. This sequence joins TRBV6-1 and TRBJ2-7, with a weak D call TRBD1 (7 bases). In germline, CDR1 is MNHNS, CDR2 SASEGT. This CDR3 is 13 amino acids long. With 7 bases removed from V and 3 bases from J, the gap between germline ends came to 13 bases.

The CDR3 region is CAYVTGTGGHEQYF. CDR3 sequence (DNA): TGTGCCTACGTAACCGGGACAGGGGGGCACGAGCAGTACTTC. The gene calls are TRBV30 and TRBJ2-7; 11 bases fit TRBD1. CDR1 and CDR2 (germline): GTSNPN, SVGIG (reference sequence). The CDR3 sequence is 14 residues long. V was pared by 7 bases and J by 5 bases, with 10 bases of the junction left unmatched.

Comment on this clonotype: The junction does not match germline at one end; this may be a read error. J is TRBJ2-7 and V is TRBV11-2; maybe TRBD2 (5 bases). CDR1 is SGHAT, CDR2 FQNNGV, per germline. The CDR3 contains 14 residues. The CDR3 sequence: CASSLVDSAYEQCF. The CDR3 DNA is TGTGCCAGCAGCTTAGTTGATAGCGCGTACGAGCAGTGCTTC.